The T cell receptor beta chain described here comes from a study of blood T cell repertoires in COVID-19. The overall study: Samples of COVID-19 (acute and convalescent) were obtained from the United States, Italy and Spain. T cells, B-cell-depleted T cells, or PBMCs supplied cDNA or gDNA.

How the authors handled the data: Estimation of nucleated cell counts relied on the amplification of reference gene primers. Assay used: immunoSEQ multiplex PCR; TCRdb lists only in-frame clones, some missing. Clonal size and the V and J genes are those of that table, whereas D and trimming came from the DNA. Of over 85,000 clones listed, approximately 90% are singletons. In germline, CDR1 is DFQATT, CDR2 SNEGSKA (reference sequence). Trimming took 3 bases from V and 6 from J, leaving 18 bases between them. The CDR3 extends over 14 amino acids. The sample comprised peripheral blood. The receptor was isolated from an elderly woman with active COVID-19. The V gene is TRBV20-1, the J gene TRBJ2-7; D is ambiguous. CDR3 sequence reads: CSASPRRLRGEQYF. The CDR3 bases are TGCAGTGCTAGTCCGAGGCGCCTTCGAGGCGAGCAGTACTTC.